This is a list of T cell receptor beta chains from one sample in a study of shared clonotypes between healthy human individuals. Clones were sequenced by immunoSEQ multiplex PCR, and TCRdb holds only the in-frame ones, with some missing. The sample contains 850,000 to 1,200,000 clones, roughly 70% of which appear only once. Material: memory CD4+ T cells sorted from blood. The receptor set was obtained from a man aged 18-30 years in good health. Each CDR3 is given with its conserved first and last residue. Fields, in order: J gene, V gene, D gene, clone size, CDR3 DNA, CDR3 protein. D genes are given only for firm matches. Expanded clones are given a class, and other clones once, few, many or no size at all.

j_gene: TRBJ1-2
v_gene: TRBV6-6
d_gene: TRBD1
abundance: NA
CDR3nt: TGTGCCAGCAGTCTCGGGACAGCCGACTATGGCTACACCTTC
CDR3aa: CASSLGTADYGYTF

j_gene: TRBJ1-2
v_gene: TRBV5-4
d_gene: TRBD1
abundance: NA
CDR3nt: TGTGCCAGCAGCTTGGCCTTTCGGACAGGGGGAGGGGGCTACACCTTC
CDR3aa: CASSLAFRTGGGGYTF

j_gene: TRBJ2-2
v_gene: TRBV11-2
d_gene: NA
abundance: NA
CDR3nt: TGTGCCAGCAGCTCCGGGCTCCCCCCCGGGGAGCTGTTTTTT
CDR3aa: CASSSGLPPGELFF

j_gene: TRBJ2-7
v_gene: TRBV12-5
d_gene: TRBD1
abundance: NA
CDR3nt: TGTGCTAGTGGTACCCAGGGGGCCTCGTACGAGCAGTACTTC
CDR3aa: CASGTQGASYEQYF

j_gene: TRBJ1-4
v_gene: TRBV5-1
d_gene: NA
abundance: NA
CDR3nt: TGCGCCAGCAGCCCTGGTTGGGCCTCCACTAATGAAAAACTGTTTTTT
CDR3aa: CASSPGWASTNEKLFF

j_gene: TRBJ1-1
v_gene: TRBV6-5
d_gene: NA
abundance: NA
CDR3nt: TGTGCCAGCTCCTACGGATGGGAAGCTTTCTTT
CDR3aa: CASSYGWEAFF

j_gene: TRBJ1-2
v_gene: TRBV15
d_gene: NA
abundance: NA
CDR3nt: TGTGCCACCAGCAGAGATCTTACGGCTAGGGACTATGGCTACACCTTC
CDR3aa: CATSRDLTARDYGYTF

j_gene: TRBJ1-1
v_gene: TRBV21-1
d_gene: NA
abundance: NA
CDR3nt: TGTGCCAGCAGAAGTGCTATAGCTACAATTCGCACTGAAGCTTTCTTT
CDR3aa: CASRSAIATIRTEAFF

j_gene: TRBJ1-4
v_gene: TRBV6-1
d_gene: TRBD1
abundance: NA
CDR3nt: TGTGCCAGCAGTGGACACGACAGGGTGTCCGAAAAACTGTTTTTT
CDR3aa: CASSGHDRVSEKLFF

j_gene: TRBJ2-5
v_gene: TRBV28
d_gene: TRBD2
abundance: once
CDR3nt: TGTGCCAGCAGCTACCTAAGCGGGGGGAAAGAGACCCAGTACTTC
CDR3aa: CASSYLSGGKETQYF

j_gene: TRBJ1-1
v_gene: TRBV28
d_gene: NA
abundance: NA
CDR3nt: TGTGCCACCTACCAGAACACTGAAGCTTTCTTT
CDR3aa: CATYQNTEAFF

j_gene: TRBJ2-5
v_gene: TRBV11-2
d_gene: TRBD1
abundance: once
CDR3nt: TGTGCCAGCAGCCAGGGGACAGCGGAGACCCAGTACTTC
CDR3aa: CASSQGTAETQYF

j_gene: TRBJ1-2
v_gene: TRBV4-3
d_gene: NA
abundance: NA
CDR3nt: TGCGCCAGCAGCCAAACCCGGGACACCCGAGGGGGCTACACCTTC
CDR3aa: CASSQTRDTRGGYTF

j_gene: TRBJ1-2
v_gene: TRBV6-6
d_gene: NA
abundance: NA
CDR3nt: TGTGCCAGCAGTTACCGGACGGCTAACTATGGCTACACCTTC
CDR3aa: CASSYRTANYGYTF

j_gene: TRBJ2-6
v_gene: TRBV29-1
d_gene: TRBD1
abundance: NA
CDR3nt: TGCAGCGTGGGACAGGGGGAATCTGGGGCCAACGTCCTGACTTTC
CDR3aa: CSVGQGESGANVLTF

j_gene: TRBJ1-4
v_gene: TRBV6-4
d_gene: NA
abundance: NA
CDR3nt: TGTGCCAGGGGGCATGAAAAACTGTTTTTT
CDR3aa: CARGHEKLFF

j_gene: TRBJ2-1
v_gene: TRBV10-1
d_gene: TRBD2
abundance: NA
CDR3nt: TGCGCCAGCAGTGATCCGGGACTAGCGGGAGAAGAGCAGTTCTTC
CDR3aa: CASSDPGLAGEEQFF

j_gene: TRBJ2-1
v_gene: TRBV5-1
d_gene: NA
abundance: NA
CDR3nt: TGCGCCAGCAGCTTGGACCCCCTGGGGATCAATGAGCAGTTCTTC
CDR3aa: CASSLDPLGINEQFF

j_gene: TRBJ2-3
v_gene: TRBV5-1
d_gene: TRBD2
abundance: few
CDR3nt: TGCGCCAGCAGCTCGGGGGGGACAGATACGCAGTATTTT
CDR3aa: CASSSGGTDTQYF

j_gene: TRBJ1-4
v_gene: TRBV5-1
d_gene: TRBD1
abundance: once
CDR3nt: TGCGCCAGCAGCTTGGCCGGACAGGGTCTAGATGAAAAACTGTTTTTT
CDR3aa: CASSLAGQGLDEKLFF

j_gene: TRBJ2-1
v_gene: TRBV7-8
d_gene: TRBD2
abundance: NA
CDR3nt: TGTGCCAGCAGCTTTGGGACTAGCTCTAATGAGCAGTTCTTC
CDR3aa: CASSFGTSSNEQFF

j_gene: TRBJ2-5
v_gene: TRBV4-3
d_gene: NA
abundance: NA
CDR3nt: TGCGCCAGCAGCCAAGGACCTGGGGAGACCCAGTACTTC
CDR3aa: CASSQGPGETQYF

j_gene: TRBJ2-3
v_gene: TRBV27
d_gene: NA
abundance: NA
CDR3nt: TGTGCCAGTCGAGTAGGGCTCTTAGGCACAGATACGCAGTATTTT
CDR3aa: CASRVGLLGTDTQYF

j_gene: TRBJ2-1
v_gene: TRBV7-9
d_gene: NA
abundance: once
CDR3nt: TGTGCCAGCAGCTTAGTATCAGGGGCTTCCTGGGTCTACAATGAGCAGTTCTTC
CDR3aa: CASSLVSGASWVYNEQFF

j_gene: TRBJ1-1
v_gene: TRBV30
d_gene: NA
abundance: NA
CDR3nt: TGTGCCTGGAGTGTCGCACCCTTGAACACTGAAGCTTTCTTT
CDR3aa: CAWSVAPLNTEAFF

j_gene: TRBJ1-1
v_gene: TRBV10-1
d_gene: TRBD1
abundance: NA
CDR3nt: TGCGCCAGCAGTGCGACAGGGGGGGGCCAAAAGAACACTGAAGCTTTCTTT
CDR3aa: CASSATGGGQKNTEAFF

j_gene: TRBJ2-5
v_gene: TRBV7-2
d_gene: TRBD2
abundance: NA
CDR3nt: TGTGCCAGCAGCTTAGGAGGAGCTAGCGGGACAGAGACCCAGTACTTC
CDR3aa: CASSLGGASGTETQYF

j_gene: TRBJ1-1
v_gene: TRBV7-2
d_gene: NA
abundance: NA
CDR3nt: TGTGCCAGCAGCGCCGATAGGAACACTGAAGCTTTCTTT
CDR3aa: CASSADRNTEAFF

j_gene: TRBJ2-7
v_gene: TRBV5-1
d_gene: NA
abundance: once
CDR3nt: TGCGCCAGCAGCTTGACTAGCAGTTCCTACGAGCAGTACTTC
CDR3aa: CASSLTSSSYEQYF

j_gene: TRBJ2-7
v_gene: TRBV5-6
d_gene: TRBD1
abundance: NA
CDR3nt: TGTGCCAGCAGCTTGCGGACAGGGAAGACTTACGAGCAGTACTTC
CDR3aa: CASSLRTGKTYEQYF

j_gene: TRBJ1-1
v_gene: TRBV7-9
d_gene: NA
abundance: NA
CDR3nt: TGTGGCGGACAGAGGGACATGAACACTGAAGCTTTCTTT
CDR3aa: CGGQRDMNTEAFF

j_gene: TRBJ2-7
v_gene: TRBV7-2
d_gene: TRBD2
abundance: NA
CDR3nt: TGTGCCAGCAGCTCCCAGCGAGCGGGGGGGCCGGAGCAGTACTTC
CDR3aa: CASSSQRAGGPEQYF

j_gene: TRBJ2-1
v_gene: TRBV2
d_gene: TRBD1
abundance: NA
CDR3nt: TGTGCCAGCAGGGGACAGGGGACTGATGAGCAGTTCTTC
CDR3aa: CASRGQGTDEQFF

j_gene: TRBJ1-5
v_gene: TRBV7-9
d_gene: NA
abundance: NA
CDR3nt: TGTGCCAGCAGCTTAACAGAGAGCAATCAGCCCCAGCATTTT
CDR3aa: CASSLTESNQPQHF

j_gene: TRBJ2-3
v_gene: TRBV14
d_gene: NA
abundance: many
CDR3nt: TGTGCCAGCAGCCAGACCGGGGCCAGAACGCTCACAGATACGCAGTATTTT
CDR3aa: CASSQTGARTLTDTQYF

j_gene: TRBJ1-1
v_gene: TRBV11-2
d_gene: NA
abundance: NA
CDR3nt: TGTGCCAGCAGCTTAGGAGTGAACACTGAAGCTTTCTTT
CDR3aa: CASSLGVNTEAFF

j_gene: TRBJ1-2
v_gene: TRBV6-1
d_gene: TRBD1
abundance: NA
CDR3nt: TGTGCCAGCAGTGAAGCGAAGGGACAGGGGTGGTATGGCTACACCTTC
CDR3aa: CASSEAKGQGWYGYTF

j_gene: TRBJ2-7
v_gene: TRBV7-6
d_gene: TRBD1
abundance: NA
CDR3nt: TGTGCCAGCAGCTTAGCGGACAGGGATTCCTACGAGCAGTACTTC
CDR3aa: CASSLADRDSYEQYF

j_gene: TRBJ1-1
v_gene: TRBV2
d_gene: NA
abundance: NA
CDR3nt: TGTGCCAGCGGTTCGGAGGGTAGGTACACTGAAGCTTTCTTT
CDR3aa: CASGSEGRYTEAFF

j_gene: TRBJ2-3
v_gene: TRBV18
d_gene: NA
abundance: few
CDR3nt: TGTGCCAGCTCACCAGACAGCGGGAGCACAGATACGCAGTATTTT
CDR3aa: CASSPDSGSTDTQYF

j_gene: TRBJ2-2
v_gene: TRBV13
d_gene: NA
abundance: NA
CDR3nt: TGTGCCAGCAGCTTATGGGCAGACATTCGGTCCGGGGAGCTGTTTTTT
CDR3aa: CASSLWADIRSGELFF

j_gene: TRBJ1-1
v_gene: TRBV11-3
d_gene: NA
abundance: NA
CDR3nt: TGTGCCAGCAGCTCGGACAGCTTGAACACTGAAGCTTTCTTT
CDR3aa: CASSSDSLNTEAFF

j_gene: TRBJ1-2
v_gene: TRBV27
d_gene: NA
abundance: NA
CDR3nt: TGTGCCAGCAGGAGTCCCTCCGGTGCCTATGGCTACACCTTC
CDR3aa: CASRSPSGAYGYTF

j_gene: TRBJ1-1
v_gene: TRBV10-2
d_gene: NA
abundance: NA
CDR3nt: TGCGCCAGCTTTTCCGTGAACACTGAAGCTTTCTTT
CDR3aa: CASFSVNTEAFF

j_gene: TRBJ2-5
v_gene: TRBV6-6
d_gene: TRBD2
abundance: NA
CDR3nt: TGTGCCAGCAGTTACTCCGAACTAGCGGAGGAGACCCAGTACTTC
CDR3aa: CASSYSELAEETQYF

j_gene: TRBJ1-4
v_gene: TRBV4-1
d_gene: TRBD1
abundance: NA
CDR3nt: TGCGCCAGCAGCCTCGGGACAGGGAGAAGTGAAAAACTGTTTTTT
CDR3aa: CASSLGTGRSEKLFF

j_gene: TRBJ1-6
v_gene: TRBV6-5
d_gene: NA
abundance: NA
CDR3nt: TGTGCCAGCAGTTACGGTCTGAATTCACCCCTCCACTTT
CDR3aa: CASSYGLNSPLHF

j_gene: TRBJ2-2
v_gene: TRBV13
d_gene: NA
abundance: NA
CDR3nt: TGTGCCAGCAGCCCGAGACCGAACACCGGGGAGCTGTTTTTT
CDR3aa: CASSPRPNTGELFF

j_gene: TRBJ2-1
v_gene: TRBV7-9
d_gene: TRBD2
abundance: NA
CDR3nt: TGTGCCAGCAGCTTAGTTTCGACTAGCGGGAGCTTTGGGAATGAGCAGTTCTTC
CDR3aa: CASSLVSTSGSFGNEQFF

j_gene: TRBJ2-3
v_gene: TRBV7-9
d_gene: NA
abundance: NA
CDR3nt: TGTGCCAGCAGCTTATACATAGATACGCAGTATTTT
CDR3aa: CASSLYIDTQYF

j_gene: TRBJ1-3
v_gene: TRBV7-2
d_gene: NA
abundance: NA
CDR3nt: TGTGCCAGCAGCACCTTCCAGGTCCCGGACACCATATATTTT
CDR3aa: CASSTFQVPDTIYF

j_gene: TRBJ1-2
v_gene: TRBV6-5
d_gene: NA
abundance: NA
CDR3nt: TGTGCCAGCAGTGACCGACACTCCGTGGACACCTTC
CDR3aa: CASSDRHSVDTF